Listed below are T cell receptor beta chains from one sample, sequenced in a study of shared clonotypes between healthy human individuals. Assay used: immunoSEQ multiplex PCR; TCRdb lists only in-frame clones, some missing. The table has around 2,000,000 clones, approximately 94% seen once. The material sequenced was naive CD8+ T cells from PBMCs. Every receptor here comes from a young man in good health. Some clones in this sample may be carry-over from other donors' samples. The CDR3 runs from the conserved cysteine through the conserved F or W. The D gene is left open where the match is weak. Part of the rows lack a size; the others show once, few, many or a class for expanded clones.

D gene,V gene,clone size,J gene,CDR3 length,CDR3 protein,CDR3 DNA
-,TRBV9,-,TRBJ1-1,12,CASSVAGDEAFF,TGTGCCAGCAGCGTAGCCGGGGATGAAGCTTTCTTT
-,TRBV2,-,TRBJ2-2,15,CASSRQGPRTGELFF,TGTGCCAGCAGCAGGCAGGGTCCTCGGACCGGGGAGCTGTTTTTT
TRBD1,TRBV7-9,-,TRBJ1-2,15,CASSAAPWTGSGYTF,TGTGCCAGCAGCGCAGCCCCGTGGACAGGGTCCGGCTACACCTTC
-,TRBV5-1,once,TRBJ2-7,16,CASSLTAVTHYEEQYF,TGCGCCAGCAGCTTGACCGCGGTAACCCACTACGAGGAGCAGTACTTC
-,TRBV7-9,-,TRBJ2-1,11,CASSLGDEQFF,TGTGCCAGCAGCTTGGGCGATGAGCAGTTCTTC
-,TRBV7-3,-,TRBJ2-1,15,CASSLLGTVNNEQFF,TGTGCCAGCAGCTTATTGGGGACGGTCAACAATGAGCAGTTCTTC
TRBD1,TRBV19,-,TRBJ1-4,15,CASRDGQGPNEKLFF,TGTGCCAGTAGAGACGGACAGGGCCCTAATGAAAAACTGTTTTTT
TRBD2,TRBV25-1,once,TRBJ2-1,16,CASSEWVWEGNNEQFF,TGTGCCAGCAGTGAATGGGTCTGGGAGGGGAACAATGAGCAGTTCTTC
TRBD1,TRBV28,-,TRBJ1-1,14,CASSFWVGQGEAFF,TGTGCCAGCAGTTTTTGGGTAGGACAGGGTGAAGCTTTCTTT
-,TRBV9,-,TRBJ2-5,14,CASSPTQGRQTQYF,TGTGCCAGCAGCCCCACACAGGGAAGGCAGACCCAGTACTTC
-,TRBV2,-,TRBJ2-7,12,CASTSNSYEQYF,TGTGCCAGCACGTCGAACTCCTACGAGCAGTACTTC
TRBD2,TRBV4-1,-,TRBJ2-3,16,CASSQGRFAGVDTQYF,TGCGCCAGCAGCCAAGGTCGTTTTGCGGGAGTGGATACGCAGTATTTT
-,TRBV11-2,-,TRBJ2-2,13,CASKTTGAGELFF,TGTGCCAGCAAAACCACGGGGGCGGGGGAGCTGTTTTTT
-,TRBV7-9,-,TRBJ2-7,15,CASSFLSASSYEQYF,TGTGCCAGCAGCTTTTTAAGCGCGAGCTCCTACGAGCAGTACTTC
-,TRBV25-1,-,TRBJ2-7,14,CASSEYRDSYEQYF,TGTGCCAGCAGTGAATACAGGGACTCCTACGAGCAGTACTTC
-,TRBV15,few,TRBJ1-1,12,CATRTMNTEAFF,TGTGCCACCAGGACCATGAACACTGAAGCTTTCTTT
-,TRBV9,-,TRBJ2-1,13,CASSVAGVPEQFF,TGTGCCAGCAGCGTAGCGGGAGTCCCTGAGCAGTTCTTC
-,TRBV21-1,-,TRBJ2-7,17,CASSKKGYRRLAYEQYF,TGTGCCAGCAGCAAAAAAGGGTACAGGAGACTAGCCTACGAGCAGTACTTC
-,TRBV28,-,TRBJ1-1,13,CASSSEDGTEAFF,TGTGCCAGCAGTTCAGAAGACGGCACTGAAGCTTTCTTT
-,TRBV5-1,once,TRBJ2-7,13,CASAPEVTYEQYF,TGCGCCAGCGCCCCAGAGGTCACTTACGAGCAGTACTTC
TRBD2,TRBV9,-,TRBJ2-5,15,CASSGGLAVQETQYF,TGTGCCAGCAGCGGAGGACTAGCAGTTCAAGAGACCCAGTACTTC
-,TRBV27,-,TRBJ2-6,14,CASSSVSGANVLTF,TGTGCCAGCAGTTCTGTTTCTGGGGCCAACGTCCTGACTTTC
-,TRBV5-4,-,TRBJ1-2,13,CASSQTTSWGYTF,TGTGCCAGCAGCCAGACAACCAGCTGGGGCTACACCTTC
TRBD2,TRBV2,-,TRBJ2-1,16,CASGPGLALIYNEQFF,TGTGCCAGCGGGCCCGGACTAGCGTTGATCTACAATGAGCAGTTCTTC
-,TRBV19,once,TRBJ2-7,13,CASSPERGYEQYF,TGTGCCAGTAGTCCCGAGAGGGGATACGAGCAGTACTTC
-,TRBV7-9,-,TRBJ2-3,16,CASSYSSGPKIGTQYF,TGTGCCAGCAGCTATTCATCGGGACCCAAAATCGGTACGCAGTATTTT
-,TRBV28,-,TRBJ2-4,14,CASSSRGGKNIQYF,TGTGCCAGCAGTTCCCGGGGCGGTAAAAACATTCAGTACTTC
-,TRBV27,-,TRBJ1-2,19,CASSLPQQGKPGANYGYTF,TGTGCCAGCAGTTTACCGCAGCAGGGTAAACCGGGAGCCAACTATGGCTACACCTTC